These 31 T cell receptor beta chains were sequenced from one sample in a study of blood T cell repertoires in COVID-19. The assay was immunoSEQ multiplex PCR, and TCRdb's table has in-frame clones only and misses some. This sample has roughly 88,000 clones, with 70% to 85% found just once. Sequenced: peripheral blood. These receptors came from a woman aged 60 to 75 in a cohort sampled during active or convalescent COVID-19.

The V gene is TRBV3-1 (or the pseudogene TRBV3-2), the J gene TRBJ1-1; possibly TRBD1 for D (5 bases). This CDR3 is 13 amino acids long. Per germline, CDR1 LGHDT and CDR2 YNNKEL (reference sequence). V was shortened by 4 bases and J by 1 base, with 7 bases between the two germline ends. In DNA, the CDR3 is TGTGCCAGCAGCCTCGGACAGAACACTGAAGCTTTCTTT. It encodes CASSLGQNTEAFF.

CDR3 residues: CASSSGQGSYNEQFF. For the CDR3, the DNA is TGCGCCAGCAGCTCGGGACAGGGCTCCTACAATGAGCAGTTCTTC. The rearrangement links TRBV5-1 to TRBJ2-1; 9 positions agree with TRBD1. CDR3 length: 15 residues. CDR1 is SGHRS and CDR2 is YFSETQ in the germline V gene. V dropped 3 bases and J dropped 0; count of bases not matched to a gene: 1.

This clone was seen a single time. The chain couples TRBV5-1 to TRBJ2-3; D ambiguous. Germline CDR1 SGHRS, CDR2 YFSETQ. Between the trimmed V and J ends, which lost 0 bases and 3 bases, there was a span of 8 bases. The CDR3 consists of 14 residues. CDR3 sequence: CASSLAQITDTQYF. In nucleotides, the CDR3 is TGCGCCAGCAGCTTGGCCCAGATTACAGATACGCAGTATTTT.

The chain couples TRBV19 to TRBJ1-3, with D uncertain. The V and J ends lost 8 bases and 4 bases respectively, with 15 bases between them. The CDR3 spans 14 residues. Per the germline V gene, CDR1 is LNHDA and CDR2 is SQIVND (reference sequence). CDR3 amino acids: CASRVRSAGNTIYF. The DNA for the CDR3 is TGTGCCAGTCGCGTACGGTCCGCGGGAAACACCATATATTTT.

The chain recombines TRBV5-1 with TRBJ2-3; a possible D gene is TRBD1 (6 bases). Between the trimmed V and J ends, which lost 0 bases and 0 bases, there was a span of 14 bases. In germline, CDR1 is SGHRS, CDR2 YFSETQ. The CDR3 consists of 17 residues. The CDR3 here is CASSLVLRGSSTDTQYF. In nucleotides, the CDR3 is TGCGCCAGCAGCTTGGTTTTGAGGGGGTCTAGCACAGATACGCAGTATTTT.

The chain joins TRBV3-1 (or the pseudogene TRBV3-2) to TRBJ2-3, with 7 bases fitting TRBD2. The CDR3 extends over 15 amino acids. The junction had 5 bases not matched to a gene; V was cut back by 3 bases and J by 2 bases. Germline-derived CDR1 and CDR2 are LGHDT and YNNKEL (reference sequence). The CDR3 nucleotides read TGTGCCAGCAGCCAGAGCGGGGTCTTCACAGATACGCAGTATTTT. Translation: CASSQSGVFTDTQYF.

The chain is built from TRBV9 and TRBJ2-5, with 14 bases identical to TRBD2. The CDR3 has 16 amino acids. The trim removed 2 bases at V and 2 bases at J, leaving 2 bases unmatched. CDR1 is SGDLS and CDR2 is YYNGEE in the germline V gene. The CDR3 here is CASSVGTSGGQETQYF. Written as DNA, the CDR3 is TGTGCCAGCAGCGTGGGGACTAGCGGGGGTCAAGAGACCCAGTACTTC.

This clone was detected a few times. The V and J genes are TRBV25-1 and TRBJ2-2, with D hard to call. This CDR3 has 14 residues. Germline lookup yields CDR1 MGHDK and CDR2 SYGVNS. The V gene lost 1 base and the J gene lost 6 bases, with 9 bases spanning the gap. The CDR3: CASSELLRPGELFF. Here the CDR3 DNA reads TGTGCCAGCAGTGAATTATTGAGGCCCGGGGAGCTGTTTTTT.

This clone was found a few times. The CDR3 loop is CASSFQTQGRYGYTF. As DNA, the CDR3 is TGTGCCAGCAGTTTCCAAACACAGGGCCGCTATGGCTACACCTTC. The chain recombines TRBV28 with TRBJ1-2; D may be TRBD1 (6 bases). The CDR3 spans 15 residues. From germline, CDR1 is MDHEN and CDR2 SYDVKM. V lost 3 bases and J 4 bases, leaving 15 bases between the germline ends.

The chain employs TRBV28 and TRBJ1-5; possibly TRBD1 for D (6 bases). There are 14 residues in the CDR3. Germline loops: CDR1 MDHEN, CDR2 SYDVKM. V lost 6 bases and J lost 2, with 11 bases in between. The CDR3 coding sequence is TGTGCCAGCAGCTCACAGGGAGGCAATCAGCCCCAGCATTTT. This translates into CASSSQGGNQPQHF.

The chain couples TRBV9 to TRBJ2-2, with D possibly matching TRBD2 (5 bases). The V end lost 5 bases, the J end lost 4 bases, and 9 bases lay between the germline ends. This CDR3 is built from 13 residues. Germline CDR1 is SGDLS and CDR2 is YYNGEE. CDR3 protein: CASRSGSTGELFF. The CDR3 DNA reads as TGTGCCAGCAGGTCGGGGAGCACCGGGGAGCTGTTTTTT.

This rearrangement joins TRBV6-2 or TRBV6-3 to TRBJ2-2; 8 nucleotides line up with TRBD1. The junction had 7 bases not matched to a gene; V was cut back by 2 bases and J by 8 bases. Germline loops: CDR1 MNHEY, CDR2 SVGEGT. The CDR3 is 15 amino acids. The CDR3 bases are TGTGCCAGCAGTTACGGACAGGGAAGGAGGGGGGAGCTGTTTTTT. Residues: CASSYGQGRRGELFF.

This clone was seen just once. V usage is TRBV3-1 (or the pseudogene TRBV3-2) and J usage is TRBJ2-3; D possibly corresponds to TRBD1 (6 bases). The CDR3 has 14 amino acids. Germline values: CDR1 LGHDT, CDR2 YNNKEL (reference sequence). Trimming shortened V by 0 bases and J by 5 bases, and 9 bases separated the two germline ends. CDR3 DNA: TGTGCCAGCAGCCAAGAACAGGGTTTAGATACGCAGTATTTT. Its translation is CASSQEQGLDTQYF.

Only a few counts were recorded for this clone. The rearrangement uses TRBV29-1 and TRBJ1-5; 8 bases line up with TRBD1. CDR3 length: 14 residues. From germline, CDR1 is SQVTM and CDR2 ANQGSEA. V dropped 6 bases and J dropped 2; count of bases not matched to a gene: 6. CDR3 bases: TGCAGCGTCGTCACAGGGGGTGGCAATCAGCCCCAGCATTTT. It specifies CSVVTGGGNQPQHF. Full variable domain (rest looked up from reference TRBV29-1 and TRBJ1-5): SAVISQKPSRDICQRGTSLTIQCQVDSQVTMMFWYRQQPGQSLTLIATANQGSEATYESGFVIDKFPISRPNLTFSTLTVSNMSPEDSSIYLCSVVTGGGNQPQHFGDGTRLSIL.

The CDR3 here is CASSLGISGGAEDTQYF. CDR3 coding DNA: TGTGCCAGCAGCTTAGGAATTAGCGGGGGGGCCGAAGATACGCAGTATTTT. The V call is TRBV7-8, the J call TRBJ2-3, with 11 bases identical to TRBD2. Germline values: CDR1 SGHVS, CDR2 FQNEAQ. V was pared by 1 base and J by 5 bases, with 8 bases of the junction left unmatched. CDR3 size: 17 residues.

This clone came up a few times. The chain's CDR3 is CASSAGVGNQPQHF. DNA of the CDR3: TGCGCCAGCAGCGCAGGGGTTGGCAATCAGCCCCAGCATTTT. The V gene is TRBV5-1, the J gene TRBJ1-5, with a weak D call TRBD1 (6 bases). Germline CDR1 and CDR2: SGHRS and YFSETQ. The CDR3 is made up of 14 amino acids. Between the trimmed V and J ends, which lost 4 bases and 2 bases, there was a span of 10 bases.

The V and J genes are TRBV5-1 and TRBJ2-3, with D maybe TRBD2 (7 bases). Germline loops: CDR1 SGHRS, CDR2 YFSETQ. V shed 4 bases and J shed 2 bases, with 20 bases lying between them. The CDR3 runs to 17 residues. This chain's CDR3 is CASSLLAAGAPTDTQYF. The CDR3 nucleotides are TGCGCCAGCAGCCTCCTTGCGGCGGGGGCCCCCACAGATACGCAGTATTTT.

This clone has only a few counts. CDR3 amino acids: CASSEYAGTAEAFF. The CDR3 DNA reads as TGTGCCAGCAGTGAATACGCCGGGACAGCTGAAGCTTTCTTT. J is TRBJ1-1 and V is TRBV2; 7 nucleotides align to TRBD1. Looked up from germline, CDR1 is SNHLY and CDR2 is FYNNEI. J was trimmed by 6 bases and V by 2 bases; bases with no gene match: 6. The CDR3 is 14 amino acids.

This rearrangement joins TRBV19 to TRBJ1-1; D is unresolved. The V end lost 1 base, the J end lost 2 bases, and 11 bases lay between the germline ends. The CDR3 extends over 15 amino acids. The germline V gene encodes CDR1 LNHDA and CDR2 SQIVND (reference sequence). CDR3: CASSIGIRLNTEAFF. CDR3 nucleotide sequence: TGTGCCAGTAGTATAGGTATCAGATTAAACACTGAAGCTTTCTTT.

The CDR3 nucleotides read TGTGCCAGCAGCTTAAGCGCTAGCCCAGATACGCAGTATTTT. Its protein product is CASSLSASPDTQYF. The chain recombines TRBV7-3 with TRBJ2-3; perhaps TRBD2 as D (5 bases). V lost 1 base to trimming and J lost 4 bases, with 9 bases between them. This CDR3 region has 14 residues. Germline CDR1 and CDR2: SGHTA and FQGTGA.

The table lists this clone with many counts. The chain couples TRBV7-8 to TRBJ1-4; 7 nucleotides align to TRBD1. This CDR3 comprises 15 residues. The germline V gene has CDR1 SGHVS and CDR2 FQNEAQ. Trimming removed 5 bases from V and 7 bases from J; junction bases left unmatched: 10. The CDR3 region has the DNA TGTGCCAGCAGCACCGGGACAGTGATGGCTGAAAAACTGTTTTTT. It translates to CASSTGTVMAEKLFF.

The chain's CDR3 is CASSIDLLGAGTGAYEQYF. The CDR3 bases are TGTGCCAGTAGTATAGATCTGTTGGGTGCGGGGACAGGGGCCTACGAGCAGTACTTC. The V and J genes are TRBV19 and TRBJ2-7, with 10 bases that match TRBD1. Per germline, CDR1 LNHDA and CDR2 SQIVND (reference sequence). J lost 2 bases, V lost 0 bases, and 13 bases had no gene match. The CDR3 loop spans 19 amino acids.

The rearrangement joins TRBV12-5 to TRBJ2-5; TRBD2 matches at 15 bases. Losses at the gene ends were 2 bases for V and 5 bases for J; bases not matched to a gene: 6. There are 17 residues in the CDR3. Looked up from germline, CDR1 is LGHNT and CDR2 is FRNRAP. The CDR3 reads CASGLTPGLAGGETQYF. The CDR3, as DNA: TGTGCTAGTGGTTTGACCCCGGGACTAGCGGGGGGTGAGACCCAGTACTTC. The entire variable domain, with the rest obtained from reference TRBV12-5 and TRBJ2-5, is as follows: DARVTQTPRHKVTEMGQEVTMRCQPILGHNTVFWYRQTMMQGLELLAYFRNRAPLDDSGMPKDRFSAEMPDATLATLKIQPSEPRDSAVYFCASGLTPGLAGGETQYFGPGTRLLVL.

This clone was counted a few times. The chain is built from TRBV10-2 and TRBJ2-1, with 8 positions matching TRBD2. The CDR3 contains 15 residues. The J segment lost 2 bases and the V segment lost 10 bases, leaving 10 bases of the junction unmatched. From germline, CDR1 is WSHSY and CDR2 SAAADI. This CDR3 is CATHPGLGTYNEQFF. Here the CDR3 DNA reads TGCGCCACCCACCCGGGACTAGGGACCTACAATGAGCAGTTCTTC.

The rearrangement links TRBV4-3 to TRBJ2-3; 9 positions match TRBD2. V trimming: 0 bases; J trimming: 4 bases; junction bases outside the gene matches: 5. There are 16 residues in the CDR3. CDR1 is LGHNA, CDR2 YSLEER, per germline. CDR3 residues: CASSQDSSGAADTQYF. In nucleotides, the CDR3 is TGCGCCAGCAGCCAAGACTCTAGCGGGGCGGCAGATACGCAGTATTTT.

The chain employs TRBV13 and TRBJ1-6, with TRBD1 matching 7 bases. CDR3 size: 14 residues. The trim removed 6 bases at V and 4 bases at J, leaving 3 bases unmatched. CDR1 is PRHDT, CDR2 FYEKMQ, per germline (reference sequence). The CDR3 loop is CASSPGQYNSPLHF. DNA of the CDR3: TGTGCCAGCAGTCCGGGACAGTATAATTCACCCCTCCACTTT. Supplemented by reference TRBV13 and TRBJ1-6, the full variable domain reads AAGVIQSPRHLIKEKRETATLKCYPIPRHDTVYWYQQGPGQDPQFLISFYEKMQSDKGSIPDRFSAQQFSDYHSELNMSSLELGDSALYFCASSPGQYNSPLHFGNGTRLTVT.

The chain is built from TRBV5-1 and TRBJ2-4, with 7 bases fitting TRBD1. Germline CDR1 is SGHRS and CDR2 is YFSETQ. The V segment lost 4 bases and the J segment 4 bases; nucleotides outside the gene matches: 8. The CDR3 has 15 residues. Here the CDR3 reads CASSIQGIGKNIQYF. Here the CDR3 DNA reads TGCGCCAGCAGCATACAGGGGATTGGAAAAAACATTCAGTACTTC.

This chain uses TRBV7-3 with TRBJ2-1; 8 nucleotides line up with TRBD1. The trim removed 5 bases at V and 2 bases at J, leaving 5 bases unmatched. The CDR3 extends over 15 amino acids. Germline V CDR1 and CDR2: SGHTA, FQGTGA. This CDR3 is CASSETGVTYNEQFF. The CDR3 DNA reads as TGTGCCAGCAGCGAGACAGGGGTCACCTACAATGAGCAGTTCTTC.

About this clone: Different DNA sequences within this sample yield the same CDR3. The CDR3 DNA reads TGTGCCAGTAGGGGAGGGAGTAATCAGCCCCAGCATTTT. Its protein product is CASRGGSNQPQHF. V usage is TRBV19 and J usage is TRBJ1-5; D not resolved. The CDR3 has 13 amino acids. Trimming removed 6 bases from V and 4 bases from J, with 10 bases in between. Germline assignment: CDR1 LNHDA and CDR2 SQIVND (reference sequence).

This chain connects TRBV30 to TRBJ2-1, with 9 bases identical to TRBD2. The J segment lost 6 bases and the V segment lost 2 bases, leaving 11 bases of the junction unmatched. Looked up from germline, CDR1 is GTSNPN and CDR2 is SVGIG (reference sequence). There are 16 residues in the CDR3. The DNA of the CDR3 is TGTGCCTGGAGTTCCCATTGGCGGGGGGGCCTCAATGAGCAGTTCTTC. Translating gives CAWSSHWRGGLNEQFF.

V is TRBV5-1 and J is TRBJ2-1; D is unclear. V gave up 4 bases and J gave up 6 bases, with 17 bases separating them. The CDR3 length is 15 residues. The V gene's germline CDR1 is SGHRS and CDR2 YFSETQ. CDR3 nucleotide sequence: TGCGCCAGCAGCAACGTCTCTCCCTGGGCCAATGAGCAGTTCTTC. This translates into CASSNVSPWANEQFF.